These 16 T cell receptor beta chains were sequenced from one sample in a study of blood T cell repertoires in COVID-19. Sequenced by immunoSEQ multiplex PCR; TCRdb stores in-frame clones only, minus some. The sample holds roughly 67,000 clones, around 93% seen once. The sequenced sample was peripheral blood. All receptors come from a man in his 70s with active COVID-19.

The genes are TRBV3-1 (or the pseudogene TRBV3-2) and TRBJ2-5, with D hard to call. Trimming pared 1 base from V and 2 bases from J, leaving 8 bases between. The CDR3 sequence is 14 residues long. The germline CDR1 and CDR2 sequences are LGHDT and YNNKEL (reference sequence). CDR3 loop: CASSQATEQETQYF. In DNA form, the CDR3 reads TGTGCCAGCAGCCAAGCTACAGAACAAGAGACCCAGTACTTC.

This clone was counted between two and nine times. The chain combines TRBV6-1 with TRBJ1-4; 8 nucleotides agree with TRBD1. Germline CDR1 and CDR2: MNHNS and SASEGT. This CDR3 comprises 15 residues. The trim removed 0 bases at V and 3 bases at J, leaving 0 bases unmatched. The CDR3 coding sequence is TGTGCCAGCAGTGAAGCGACAGGGGCTAATGAAAAACTGTTTTTT. Translation gives CASSEATGANEKLFF.

The chain joins TRBV11-2 to TRBJ1-6, with TRBD1 matching over 9 bases. The CDR3 extends over 17 amino acids. Germline V gene data show CDR1 as SGHAT and CDR2 as FQNNGV. Trimming cost V 5 bases and J 0 bases; bases outside gene matches: 5. The CDR3 loop is CASSGGTGISYNSPLHF. The CDR3 DNA follows: TGTGCCAGCAGCGGTGGGACAGGGATCTCCTATAATTCACCCCTCCACTTT.

This clone was observed a single time. This rearrangement joins TRBV27 to TRBJ2-7; D might be TRBD2 (6 bases). CDR3 length equals 15 residues. V gave up 0 bases and J gave up 1 base, with 10 bases separating them. CDR1 and CDR2 from the germline V gene are MNHEY and SMNVEV (reference sequence). This chain's CDR3 is CASSLSPGVSYEQYF. CDR3 nucleotides: TGTGCCAGCAGTTTATCGCCGGGGGTGTCCTACGAGCAGTACTTC.

CDR3 bases: TGCGCCAGCAGCTTGGAAGGGGTGGAAAACACCATATATTTT. Its protein product is CASSLEGVENTIYF. The V call is TRBV5-1, the J call TRBJ1-3, with D possibly being TRBD1 (5 bases). Germline CDR1 is SGHRS and CDR2 is YFSETQ. This CDR3 region has 14 residues. V was clipped by 0 bases and J by 6 bases, with 10 bases between them.

The rearrangement joins TRBV5-4 to TRBJ2-5; maybe TRBD2 (7 bases). V lost 4 bases, J lost 5 bases, and 15 bases lay in between. The CDR3 has 14 amino acids. Looked up from germline, CDR1 is SGHNT and CDR2 is YYREEE (reference sequence). The CDR3 sequence is CASSVPGGRETQYF. The CDR3 nucleotides read TGTGCCAGCAGCGTCCCCGGGGGGCGGGAGACCCAGTACTTC.

The chain has TRBV7-9 and TRBJ1-4; 9 nucleotides agree with TRBD1. Germline V lookup: CDR1 SEHNR, CDR2 FQNEAQ (reference sequence). With 5 bases clipped from V and 2 bases from J, the junction kept 6 bases outside the gene matches. This CDR3 region has 16 residues. This CDR3 is CASSRTGGITNEKLFF. CDR3 nucleotide sequence: TGTGCCAGCAGCCGTACAGGGGGCATCACTAATGAAAAACTGTTTTTT.

The chain employs TRBV7-3 and TRBJ2-3; D not certain. V was pared by 5 bases and J by 1 base, with 4 bases between. The CDR3 contains 12 residues. Germline V gene lookup returns CDR1 SGHTA and CDR2 FQGTGA. The chain's CDR3 is CASSPGTDTQYF. The CDR3 DNA reads as TGTGCCAGCAGCCCTGGCACAGATACGCAGTATTTT.

The chain uses TRBV28 and TRBJ1-1; tentative D call: TRBD1 (6 bases). There are 14 residues in the CDR3. The germline gives CDR1 MDHEN, CDR2 SYDVKM. The V end lost 6 bases, the J end lost 10 bases, and 21 bases lay between the germline ends. CDR3: CASSLPTTGRVAFF. The CDR3 bases are TGTGCCAGCAGCCTTCCTACAACAGGGAGGGTAGCTTTCTTT.

The V call is TRBV5-1, the J call TRBJ2-2, with TRBD1 identical over 8 bases. J gave up 4 bases and V 3 bases, and 2 bases lay outside the gene matches. Germline loops: CDR1 SGHRS, CDR2 YFSETQ. CDR3 size: 14 residues. The CDR3 region is CASSSGQATGELFF. The DNA for the CDR3 is TGCGCCAGCAGCTCGGGACAGGCCACCGGGGAGCTGTTTTTT.

The chain couples TRBV24-1 to TRBJ1-5; D ambiguous. This CDR3 comprises 15 residues. Germline CDR1 and CDR2: KGHDR and SFDVKD. V lost 6 bases to trimming and J lost 0 bases, with 11 bases between them. The CDR3 region is CATSNGGNSNQPQHF. The DNA of the CDR3 is TGTGCCACCAGTAACGGAGGGAATAGCAATCAGCCCCAGCATTTT.

CDR3 nucleotides: TGTGCCAGCAGCGTAGACAGGAACTCCTACAATGAGCAGTTCTTC. It translates to CASSVDRNSYNEQFF. This chain connects TRBV9 to TRBJ2-1, with TRBD1 as a possible D gene (5 bases). V lost 0 bases, J lost 0 bases, and 7 bases lay in between. This CDR3 is 15 amino acids long. The germline V gene encodes CDR1 SGDLS and CDR2 YYNGEE.

This chain connects TRBV27 to TRBJ2-5; D might be TRBD2 (5 bases). The CDR3 has 13 residues. Germline-derived CDR1 and CDR2 are MNHEY and SMNVEV (reference sequence). Trimming left V 6 bases short and J 5 bases short, with 13 bases between. The CDR3 sequence: CASRRKGGETQYF. CDR3 nucleotides: TGTGCCAGCAGACGGAAGGGCGGGGAGACCCAGTACTTC.

This sequence joins TRBV7-9 and TRBJ1-5; 8 positions agree with TRBD1. The V gene's germline CDR1 is SEHNR and CDR2 FQNEAQ (reference sequence). The V and J ends lost 5 bases and 7 bases, in that order; junction bases with no gene match: 4. This CDR3 is built from 13 residues. This chain's CDR3 is CASSGQGDQPQHF. Written as DNA, the CDR3 is TGTGCCAGCAGCGGACAGGGCGACCAGCCCCAGCATTTT.

V and J are TRBV6-5 and TRBJ2-3; TRBD2 matches at 8 bases. Germline V gene sequence: CDR1 MNHEY, CDR2 SVGAGI. V was pared by 6 bases and J by 0 bases, with 5 bases of the junction left unmatched. The CDR3 loop spans 15 amino acids. CDR3 protein: CASSLRLASTDTQYF. The CDR3 bases are TGTGCCAGCAGCCTAAGACTAGCGAGCACAGATACGCAGTATTTT.

The J gene is TRBJ1-4, the V gene TRBV19; possibly TRBD1 for D (6 bases). Per the germline V gene, CDR1 is LNHDA and CDR2 is SQIVND (reference sequence). The CDR3 totals 15 residues. Trimming cost V 4 bases and J 0 bases, with 9 bases left between them. The CDR3 DNA sequence: TGTGCCAGTAGTACCGGACAGACAACTAATGAAAAACTGTTTTTT. Translated: CASSTGQTTNEKLFF.